The 14 T cell receptor beta chains listed next were all sequenced from one sample in a study of shared clonotypes between healthy human individuals. Sequencing used immunoSEQ multiplex PCR; TCRdb keeps in-frame clones, though not all of them. The sample has some 2.3 million clones; approximately 93% are singletons. The sample comprised naive CD4+ T cells from PBMCs. Subset given: CD45RA+ positively selected. The receptors derive from a man aged 18-30 years in good health. Some clones in this sample may be carry-over from other donors' samples.

This clone was counted a single time. The chain uses TRBV2 and TRBJ2-3; 7 nucleotides match TRBD1. There are 14 residues in the CDR3. Germline values: CDR1 SNHLY, CDR2 FYNNEI. Trimming took 5 bases from V and 4 from J; bases not matched to a gene: 6. In nucleotides, the CDR3 is TGTGCCAGCAGTATGGGACAGATGCCAGATACGCAGTATTTT. Its translation is CASSMGQMPDTQYF.

This clone was counted only a few times. The chain has TRBV28 and TRBJ1-1; D possibly corresponds to TRBD1 (6 bases). Germline lookup yields CDR1 MDHEN and CDR2 SYDVKM. The CDR3 consists of 14 residues. Deletions cut 7 bases from V and 1 base from J, with 13 bases between. This CDR3 is CASTEGGQNTEAFF. In DNA, the CDR3 is TGTGCCAGCACCGAGGGGGGACAGAACACTGAAGCTTTCTTT.

Comments on this clone: Other DNA sequences within the sample encode an identical CDR3. This chain uses TRBV28 with TRBJ1-2; no definite D call. CDR1 and CDR2 (germline): MDHEN, SYDVKM. This CDR3 is built from 12 residues. V lost 2 bases and J 8 bases, leaving 9 bases between the germline ends. The CDR3, as DNA: TGTGCCAGCAGTTTAGGGAGGCGAGGCTACACCTTC. Protein sequence: CASSLGRRGYTF.

The chain is built from TRBV15 and TRBJ2-2; perhaps TRBD1 as D (6 bases). V was clipped by 0 bases and J by 0 bases, with 14 bases between them. This CDR3 spans 18 amino acids. Germline assignment: CDR1 LNHNV and CDR2 YYDKDF (reference sequence). CDR3 in amino acids: CATSRDLVGHANTGELFF. CDR3 coding DNA: TGTGCCACCAGCAGAGATCTTGTGGGACACGCGAACACCGGGGAGCTGTTTTTT.

The genes are TRBV11-1 and TRBJ2-1; 7 bases line up with TRBD1. J was trimmed by 6 bases and V by 1 base; bases with no gene match: 6. This CDR3 is 15 amino acids long. The germline gives CDR1 SGHAT, CDR2 FQDESV (reference sequence). CDR3 in amino acids: CASSLDRGEVNEQFF. CDR3 bases: TGTGCCAGCAGCTTAGACAGGGGAGAGGTCAATGAGCAGTTCTTC.

The chain combines TRBV10-3 with TRBJ2-2; no firm D call. The V gene lost 0 bases and the J gene lost 3 bases, with 11 bases spanning the gap. CDR3 length equals 16 residues. Germline CDR1 reads ENHRY; CDR2 reads SYGVKD. The CDR3 protein is CAISESILVDTGELFF. The CDR3 nucleotides are TGTGCCATCAGTGAGTCGATTCTAGTTGACACCGGGGAGCTGTTTTTT.

The CDR3 loop reads CASSLARGEKLFF. The DNA for the CDR3 is TGTGCCAGCAGCTTAGCCCGAGGTGAAAAACTGTTTTTT. The chain employs TRBV7-8 and TRBJ1-4; D not certain. The V end was cut by 0 bases, the J end by 7 bases, with 6 bases between. The CDR3 sequence is 13 residues long. Per the germline V gene, CDR1 is SGHVS and CDR2 is FQNEAQ.

The chain employs TRBV2 and TRBJ1-4; TRBD1 might be the D (6 bases). The CDR3 has 14 residues. Per the germline V gene, CDR1 is SNHLY and CDR2 is FYNNEI. V shed 4 bases and J shed 4 bases, with 10 bases lying between them. The CDR3 loop is CASSAGDFNEKLFF. The DNA of the CDR3 is TGTGCCAGCAGTGCAGGGGATTTTAATGAAAAACTGTTTTTT.

The chain joins TRBV28 to TRBJ1-1; D is perhaps TRBD1 (6 bases). The V and J ends lost 2 bases and 8 bases respectively, with 12 bases between them. Germline CDR1 and CDR2: MDHEN and SYDVKM. The CDR3 sequence is 13 residues long. The CDR3: CASSLPGGREAFF. The CDR3 nucleotides are TGTGCCAGCAGTTTACCCGGGGGGCGGGAAGCTTTCTTT.

The chain employs TRBV5-1 and TRBJ2-7, with 7 positions matching TRBD1. The V gene end was trimmed by 0 bases and the J gene end by 5 bases; junction bases not matched to a gene: 5. Germline V lookup: CDR1 SGHRS, CDR2 YFSETQ. The CDR3 runs to 14 residues. CDR3 nucleotides: TGCGCCAGCAGCTTGGCCGACAGGGACAACGAGCAGTACTTC. Translating it yields CASSLADRDNEQYF.

As regards this clone: Other DNA sequences from this sample encode an identical CDR3 as well. The chain carries TRBV2 and TRBJ2-6; D is unclear. This CDR3 region has 13 residues. Germline loops: CDR1 SNHLY, CDR2 FYNNEI. The ends were cut back, 6 bases at V and 1 base at J, with 4 bases in the middle. In DNA, the CDR3 is TGTGCCAGCAGCCCATCTGGGGCCAACGTCCTGACTTTC. It codes for CASSPSGANVLTF.

The V and J genes are TRBV6-6 and TRBJ2-2, with D possibly being TRBD1 (5 bases). CDR1 and CDR2 (germline): MNHNY, SVGAGI (reference sequence). The CDR3 covers 14 residues. Trimming left V 4 bases short and J 7 bases short, with 13 bases between. The CDR3, as DNA: TGTGCCAGCAGTTGGCAGGGAAACGTCGGGGAGCTGTTTTTT. This sequence encodes CASSWQGNVGELFF.

This sequence joins TRBV23-1 and TRBJ1-5; D perhaps matches TRBD1 (5 bases). TRBV23-1 is identified as an open reading frame with a role that is uncertain. This CDR3 contains 20 residues. V was cut by 3 bases and J by 7 bases, with 31 bases left in between. The CDR3 DNA follows: TGCGCCAGCAGTCACCACGCGGGCCGCGGGGGAGGAGAGGAAACCCAGCCCCAGCATTTT. It specifies CASSHHAGRGGGEETQPQHF.

V and J are TRBV5-1 and TRBJ1-2, with a tentative D call TRBD1 (6 bases). The CDR3 is 14 amino acids. Germline assignment: CDR1 SGHRS and CDR2 YFSETQ. V was shortened by 3 bases and J by 8 bases, with 17 bases between the two germline ends. CDR3 sequence: CASSSPGGQQGYTF. CDR3 nucleotide sequence: TGCGCCAGCAGCTCGCCCGGCGGACAGCAAGGCTACACCTTC.